The source of this T cell receptor beta chain is a study of CD8 T cells in ankylosing spondylitis. CDR1 and CDR2 (germline): DFQATT, SNEGSKA (reference sequence). V lost 1 base to trimming and J lost 5 bases, with 14 bases between them. The CDR3 length is 14 residues. This clonotype was picked up a small number of times. TCRdb re-analysed the 5' RACE reads in MiXCR, keeping a single row per CDR3 protein. The table shows some 200,000 distinct CDR3 sequences, with around 25% occurring only once. The origin of this receptor is a male donor with ankylosing spondylitis or in good health (not recorded which). The chain combines TRBV20-1 with TRBJ2-5, with D perhaps matching TRBD2 (6 bases). Sequences were obtained from blood, either unsorted or a sorted T cell fraction (not recorded which). This chain's CDR3 is CSARGGGTGETQYF. The CDR3 DNA follows: TGCAGTGCTAGAGGTGGAGGGACCGGGGAGACCCAGTACTTC.